Below are 20 T cell receptor beta chains sequenced from a single sample in a study of blood T cells in healthy people across ages. The second PCR ran about 7 to 12 cycles with a sample-barcoded 5' primer and J-beta primers. TCRdb reprocessed the 5' RACE reads via MiXCR and lists one record per CDR3 protein. This sample carries hundreds of thousands of distinct CDR3 sequences, around 30% of them seen once, and the ten largest clones take approximately 15%. Sequenced sample: blood. The receptors were gathered from an elderly woman in good health.

This clonotype was recorded many times. The rearrangement joins TRBV12-3 or TRBV12-4 to TRBJ1-2; 11 positions match TRBD1. Unmatched junction bases numbered 12, after V lost 7 bases and J lost 8 bases. This CDR3 comprises 15 residues. The CDR3 DNA follows: TGTGCCAGCAATCCCGGCGGACAGGGGGCGGGCGGCTACACCTTC. Its translation: CASNPGGQGAGGYTF.

This clonotype appeared a few times. A much larger clone is a single base away; this may be a read error. The rearrangement links TRBV7-2 to TRBJ1-2; possible D gene TRBD1, 5 bases. Germline CDR1 is SGHTA and CDR2 is FQGNSA. The CDR3 spans 14 residues. CDR3 amino acids: CASSWGRDVYAYTF. The DNA for the CDR3 is TGTGCCAGCAGTTGGGGACGGGATGTCTATGCCTACACCTTC.

Of note for this clonotype: This may stem from a read error, because a much larger clone lies one nucleotide away. This chain joins TRBV11-2 and TRBJ2-2; possibly TRBD2 for D (5 bases). Looked up from germline, CDR1 is SGHAT and CDR2 is FQNNGV. The CDR3 is made up of 12 amino acids. The CDR3: CASSLEVGERFF. The DNA of the CDR3 is TGTGCCAGCAGCTTAGAGGTCGGGGAGCGGTTTTTT.

This clonotype has just a few counts. This rearrangement joins TRBV12-3 or TRBV12-4 to TRBJ1-1; possibly TRBD1 for D (5 bases). Trimming shortened V by 6 bases and J by 1 base, and 12 bases separated the two germline ends. CDR3 length: 14 residues. CDR3 coding DNA: TGTGCCAGCAGCCGGACTGGGGCGAACACTGAAGCTTTCTTT. Protein: CASSRTGANTEAFF.

This clonotype was seen at least ten times. The chain is built from TRBV5-1 and TRBJ2-5; the D is unclear. The CDR3 runs 12 residues. Per the germline V gene, CDR1 is SGHRS and CDR2 is YFSETQ. The germline V and J ends were trimmed by 0 bases and 5 bases, with 5 bases remaining between them. CDR3 loop: CASSLESETQYF. CDR3 nucleotides: TGCGCCAGCAGCTTGGAATCGGAGACCCAGTACTTC.

About this clonotype itself: A single base separates this from a much larger clone, so it may be a read error. The chain couples TRBV9 to TRBJ2-1, with D unclear. The V end lost 0 bases, the J end lost 13 bases, and 23 bases lay between the germline ends. The CDR3 spans 16 residues. CDR1 is SGDLS, CDR2 YYNGEE, per germline. The CDR3 loop is CASSVGTTLRAETQFF. CDR3 coding DNA: TGTGCCAGCAGCGTAGGAACTACCCTCCGTGCCGAGACCCAGTTCTTC.

The chain uses TRBV7-9 and TRBJ2-7, with TRBD2 identical over 8 bases. V dropped 5 bases and J dropped 7; count of bases not matched to a gene: 13. Germline V CDR1 and CDR2: SEHNR, FQNEAQ (reference sequence). CDR3 length: 15 amino acids. The CDR3 spells CASSERDGGAGEQYF. CDR3 bases: TGTGCCAGCAGCGAAAGGGACGGGGGGGCCGGAGAGCAGTACTTC.

Remarks on this clonotype: Possible read error: a much larger clone is one base away. The genes are TRBV6-2 or TRBV6-3 and TRBJ1-2; D gene ambiguous. Germline V CDR1 and CDR2: MNHEY, SVGEGT. There are 17 residues in the CDR3. The CDR3 loop reads CAGSYSPQSIRNYGYTF. The CDR3, as DNA: TGTGCCGGCAGTTACTCGCCCCAGTCCATACGAAACTATGGCTACACCTTC.

As to this clonotype: A much larger clone lies one base from this, so it may be a read error. The gene calls are TRBV27 and TRBJ2-7; 9 bases line up with TRBD1. Germline lookup yields CDR1 MNHEY and CDR2 SMNVEV (reference sequence). The J segment lost 7 bases and the V segment lost 3 bases, leaving 10 bases of the junction unmatched. This CDR3 comprises 15 residues. The CDR3 region is CASSFRDRAYNEQYF. CDR3 coding DNA: TGTGCCAGCAGTTTTCGGGACAGGGCGTACAATGAGCAGTACTTC.

This clonotype appeared a few times. The genes are TRBV7-8 and TRBJ1-5; 11 positions agree with TRBD1. Unmatched junction bases numbered 7, after V lost 3 bases and J lost 6 bases. CDR1 is SGHVS and CDR2 is FQNEAQ in the germline V gene. This CDR3 is 16 amino acids long. DNA for the CDR3: TGTGCCAGCAGCTTGCACGGGACAGGGGGAAGTCAGCCCCAGCATTTT. It encodes CASSLHGTGGSQPQHF.

This clonotype has a single count. This chain links TRBV7-2 with TRBJ1-2, with unresolved D. Germline CDR1 and CDR2: SGHTA and FQGNSA. There are 14 residues in the CDR3. Trimming cost V 4 bases and J 6 bases, with 15 bases left between them. CDR3 nucleotides: TGTGCCAGCAGCTCCACGGGCATTAGCCATGGCTACACCTTC. Protein: CASSSTGISHGYTF.

This clonotype was detected once. CDR3 region: CASSSGPTQYF. In DNA form, the CDR3 reads TGTGCCAGCAGCTCAGGTCCAACCCAGTACTTC. The chain links TRBV7-2 to TRBJ2-5; D remains ambiguous. V gave up 4 bases and J gave up 8 bases, with 8 bases separating them. Germline V gives CDR1 SGHTA, CDR2 FQGNSA. CDR3 length equals 11 residues.

The V call is TRBV7-2, the J call TRBJ2-5; TRBD1 matches at 9 bases. The V gene's germline CDR1 is SGHTA and CDR2 FQGNSA. Trimming cost V 5 bases and J 3 bases; bases outside gene matches: 4. The CDR3 sequence is 14 residues long. Written as DNA, the CDR3 is TGTGCCAGCAGCCGACAGGGGGGGAAAGAGACCCAGTACTTC. It translates to CASSRQGGKETQYF.

This clonotype has a count of ten or more. The V gene is TRBV7-9, the J gene TRBJ1-6; D is perhaps TRBD1 (6 bases). CDR1 SEHNR and CDR2 FQNEAQ come from the germline V gene (reference sequence). The length of the CDR3 is 16 residues. V gave up 8 bases and J gave up 0 bases, with 14 bases separating them. CDR3 DNA sequence: TGTGCCAGCCAAGGGGGGGAAAGCTCCTATAATTCACCCCTCCACTTT. Translated, it gives CASQGGESSYNSPLHF.

This clonotype was observed a few times. A much bigger clone sits one base away, suggesting this may be a read error. V gene TRBV9 combines with J gene TRBJ2-7, with a possible D match to TRBD1 (7 bases). V shed 3 bases and J shed 7 bases, with 23 bases lying between them. There are 16 residues in the CDR3. Germline V gene data show CDR1 as SGDLS and CDR2 as YYNGEE. CDR3 DNA: TGTGCCAGCAGCGCGGACGCAGGGGGGCCCTACAATGAGCAGTACTTC. It specifies CASSADAGGPYNEQYF.

This clonotype was seen repeatedly, ten times or more. The J gene is TRBJ2-6, the V gene TRBV20-1; D gene uncertain. The CDR3 runs 18 residues. Germline-derived CDR1 and CDR2 are DFQATT and SNEGSKA (reference sequence). V lost 1 base and J 1 base, leaving 17 bases between the germline ends. This CDR3 reads CSARGRGYLRSGANVLTF. The CDR3 DNA reads TGCAGTGCTAGAGGACGTGGCTATCTACGATCTGGGGCCAACGTCCTGACTTTC.

About this clonotype itself: This may be a read error, as it is one base from a much larger clone. V usage is TRBV9 and J usage is TRBJ2-3, with TRBD2 matching 10 bases. Germline trimming cut 10 bases from V and 5 bases from J; bases unmatched to any gene: 13. Germline V gene sequence: CDR1 SGDLS, CDR2 YYNGEE. This CDR3 is built from 15 residues. CDR3 DNA: TGTGCCGGCACGGGAGCGGGGGGGCCCCGAGATACGCAGTATTTT. The encoded protein is CAGTGAGGPRDTQYF.

This clonotype was recorded a few times. A much bigger clone sits one base away, suggesting this may be a read error. The V and J genes are TRBV3-1 and TRBJ2-7; weak D call: TRBD1 (5 bases). V was clipped by 5 bases and J by 0 bases, with 14 bases between them. The CDR3 consists of 15 residues. In germline, CDR1 is LGHDT, CDR2 YNNKEL (reference sequence). The CDR3 region is CASSSGIFLSYEQYF. CDR3 DNA: TGTGCCAGCAGCTCAGGGATTTTTCTCTCCTACGAGCAGTACTTC.

This clonotype has at least ten counts. The chain joins TRBV11-1 to TRBJ2-3; the D is unclear. Germline loops: CDR1 SGHAT, CDR2 FQDESV (reference sequence). V was clipped by 8 bases and J by 0 bases, with 6 bases between them. The length of the CDR3 is 12 residues. CDR3 region: CASRFSTDTQYF. CDR3 sequence (DNA): TGTGCCAGCCGATTTAGCACAGATACGCAGTATTTT. The full variable domain, with the rest looked up from reference TRBV11-1 and TRBJ2-3, is EAEVAQSPRYKITEKSQAVAFWCDPISGHATLYWYRQILGQGPELLVQFQDESVVDDSQLPKDRFSAERLKGVDSTLKIQPAELGDSAMYLCASRFSTDTQYFGPGTRLTVL.

This clonotype was seen repeatedly, ten times or more. Given a much more abundant clone one base away, this may be a read error. The chain links TRBV12-3 or TRBV12-4 to TRBJ2-1; no clear D. The length of the CDR3 is 14 residues. V was clipped by 4 bases and J by 6 bases, with 13 bases between them. For the CDR3, the DNA is TGTGCCAGCAGTTGGTATGATAGGAGCAATGAGCAGTTCTTC. Translated, it gives CASSWYDRSNEQFF.